Included here is one T cell receptor (beta chain) sequence, with context. These data originate in a study of blood T cell repertoires in COVID-19. Overall study: Material from acute and convalescent COVID-19 was sourced from the United States, Italy and Spain.

Allocation to cohorts depended on clinical history reported by the participants. The CDR3 has 18 amino acids. Authors' analysis steps: Scientists estimated how many nucleated cells there were by amplifying reference gene primers. Repertoires were generated with immunoSEQ multiplex PCR, while TCRdb's copy carries only in-frame clones and drops some. V, J and clone size reflect that table, while D and trimming were determined from the DNA. In the table there are hundreds of thousands of clones, approximately 86% of which are singletons. The V call is TRBV21-1, the J call TRBJ1-3; the table assigns TRBD1, which was not confirmed against the DNA. TRBV21-1 is designated a pseudogene. What was sequenced was PBMCs or T cells enriched from blood (not recorded which). The receptor's source is a woman aged 40 to 50 with acute COVID-19. CDR3 amino acids: CASSKGLARVIIPNTIYF. CDR3 nucleotide sequence: TGTGCCAGCAGCAAAGGACTCGCCAGGGTAATCATCCCAAACACCATATATTTT.